The 5 T cell receptor beta chains in this list originate from one sample, sequenced in a study of blood T cells in healthy people across ages (dated by TCRdb to between 2014 and 2017). The library was generated by 5' RACE. TCRdb names Illumina HiSeq 2500 as the instrument used. A second PCR of roughly 7 to 11 cycles was performed with a sample-barcoded 5' primer and a J-beta primer mix. The raw public data were reprocessed by TCRdb itself: fastp quality trimming at Q25, MiXCR clonotype calling, in-frame beta chains only. Rows are unified per CDR3 protein, each entry keeping the most common DNA and genes. For this sample there are just over 800,000 distinct CDR3 sequences; 55% to 65% appear just once. The leading ten clones occupy around 30% of the sample. Sample: blood. The receptors derive from a man aged 25-40 years in good health.

The chain is built from TRBV6-1 and TRBJ2-4, with D perhaps TRBD2 (5 bases). The DNA matches TRBJ2-5 better at its end, which makes the J call doubtful. Germline V gives CDR1 MNHNS, CDR2 SASEGT. This CDR3 comprises 14 residues. For the CDR3, the DNA is TGTGCCAGCACCCCCACGACGGGGCAAGAGACCCAGTACTTC. This sequence encodes CASTPTTGQETQYF.

This clonotype was seen only once. V is TRBV6-1 and J is TRBJ1-2; TRBD1 agrees at 7 bases. The length of the CDR3 is 14 residues. Germline loops: CDR1 MNHNS, CDR2 SASEGT. V lost 6 bases to trimming and J lost 4 bases; unmatched junction nucleotides: 8. Here the CDR3 DNA reads TGTGCCAGCAGGCGGGACAGTAAGGCCTATGGCTACACCTTC. It codes for CASRRDSKAYGYTF.

This chain connects TRBV5-1 to TRBJ2-2; perhaps TRBD2 as D (5 bases). The V gene lost 0 bases and the J gene lost 6 bases, with 9 bases spanning the gap. CDR3 size: 14 residues. CDR1 SGHRS and CDR2 YFSETQ come from the germline V gene. CDR3 residues: CASSLARGSGELFF. The CDR3 DNA follows: TGCGCCAGCAGCTTGGCCCGGGGATCCGGGGAGCTGTTTTTT. Complete variable domain (other parts from reference TRBV5-1 and TRBJ2-2): KAGVTQTPRYLIKTRGQQVTLSCSPISGHRSVSWYQQTPGQGLQFLFEYFSETQRNKGNFPGRFSGRQFSNSRSEMNVSTLELGDSALYLCASSLARGSGELFFGEGSRLTVL.

The CDR3 region has the DNA TGCGCCAGCAGCTTCTCCACAGGGGGAACTTCTGGGGCCAACGTCCTGACTTTC. It translates to CASSFSTGGTSGANVLTF. V is TRBV5-1 and J is TRBJ2-6; 8 positions match TRBD1. Trimming at V came to 2 bases and at J to 1 base, leaving 8 bases not matched to a gene. The CDR3 length is 18 residues. Germline assignment: CDR1 SGHRS and CDR2 YFSETQ. The full variable domain, completed using reference TRBV5-1 and TRBJ2-6, is KAGVTQTPRYLIKTRGQQVTLSCSPISGHRSVSWYQQTPGQGLQFLFEYFSETQRNKGNFPGRFSGRQFSNSRSEMNVSTLELGDSALYLCASSFSTGGTSGANVLTFGAGSRLTVL.

Of note for this clonotype: One end of the junction is discordant with germline, which a read error may explain. This chain joins TRBV13 and TRBJ2-3; TRBD2 matches 8 bases. The CDR3 extends over 16 amino acids. Germline-derived CDR1 and CDR2 are PRHDT and FYEKMQ (reference sequence). In DNA, the CDR3 is TGTGCCAGCAGCCTGGGGTCTAGCGGGCTCACAGATGCGCAGTATTTT. Its translation is CASSLGSSGLTDAQYF.